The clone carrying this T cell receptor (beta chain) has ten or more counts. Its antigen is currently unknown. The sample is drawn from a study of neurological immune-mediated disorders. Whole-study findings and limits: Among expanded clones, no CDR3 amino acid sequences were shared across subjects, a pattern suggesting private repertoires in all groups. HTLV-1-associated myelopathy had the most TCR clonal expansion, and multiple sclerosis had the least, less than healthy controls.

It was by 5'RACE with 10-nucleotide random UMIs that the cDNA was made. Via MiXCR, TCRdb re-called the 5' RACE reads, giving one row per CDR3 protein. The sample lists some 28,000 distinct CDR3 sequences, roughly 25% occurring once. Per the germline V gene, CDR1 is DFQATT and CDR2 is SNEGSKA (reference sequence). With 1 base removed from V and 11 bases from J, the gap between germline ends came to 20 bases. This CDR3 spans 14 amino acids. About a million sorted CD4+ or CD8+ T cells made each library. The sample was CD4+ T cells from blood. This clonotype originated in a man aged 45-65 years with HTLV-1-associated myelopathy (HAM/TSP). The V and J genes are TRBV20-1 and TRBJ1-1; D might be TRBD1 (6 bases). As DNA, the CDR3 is TGCAGTGCTAGAGTGGGCCAGGGGATCAGGAAGGCTTTCTTT. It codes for CSARVGQGIRKAFF.